The clone carrying this T cell receptor (beta chain) was seen just once. V shed 5 bases and J shed 6 bases, with 19 bases lying between them. The CDR3 is 15 amino acids. Germline V gene sequence: CDR1 SGHTA, CDR2 FQGNSA. Authors' methods: Cell counts per sample came from amplifying reference gene primers. Profiled with immunoSEQ multiplex PCR; TCRdb holds only in-frame clones, not every one. That table is the source of V, J and clone size, and D and trimming were worked out from the DNA. The table records 200,000 to 250,000 clones, 85% to 90% of them present only once. The entry originates in a study of blood T cell repertoires in COVID-19.

Sequencing input: peripheral blood. The clonotype originates from a man under 40 with COVID-19, enrolled during active disease. J is TRBJ1-2 and V is TRBV7-2; possibly TRBD1 for D (6 bases). CDR3 in amino acids: CASSRGQGYGDGYTF. CDR3 in DNA: TGTGCCAGCAGCAGAGGTCAGGGGTACGGGGATGGCTACACCTTC.